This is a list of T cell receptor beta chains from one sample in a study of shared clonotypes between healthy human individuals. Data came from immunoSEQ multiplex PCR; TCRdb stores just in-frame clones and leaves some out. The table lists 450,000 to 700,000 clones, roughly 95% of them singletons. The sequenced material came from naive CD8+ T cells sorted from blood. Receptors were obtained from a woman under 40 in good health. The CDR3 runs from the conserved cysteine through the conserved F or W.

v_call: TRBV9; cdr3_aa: CASRPDDAETQYF
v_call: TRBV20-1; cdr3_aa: CSARDSGWGYF
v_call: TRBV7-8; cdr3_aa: CASSLGQEQYF
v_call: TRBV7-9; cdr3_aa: CATGGTSGNNEQFF
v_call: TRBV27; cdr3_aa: CASSSPSVPGYTF
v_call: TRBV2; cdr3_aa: CASSEAGGRVTEAFF
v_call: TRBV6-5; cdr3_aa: CATSGVQETQYF
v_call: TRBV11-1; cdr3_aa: CASSLLAGGLNTQYF
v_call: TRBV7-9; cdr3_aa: CASSLGPGRAGTDTQYF
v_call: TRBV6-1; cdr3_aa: CASSEAGGGTETQYF
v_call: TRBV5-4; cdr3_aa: CASSLATGTYNEQFF
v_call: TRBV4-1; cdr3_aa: CASSQRHDRGDSQPQHF
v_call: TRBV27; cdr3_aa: CASSSMGTGDYEQYF
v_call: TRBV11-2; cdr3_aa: CASTMTVYEQYF
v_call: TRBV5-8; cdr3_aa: CASSLIPIQETQYF
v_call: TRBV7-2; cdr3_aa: CASSLRGSGPFDTQYF
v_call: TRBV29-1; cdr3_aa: CSVEGVREASSYNEQFF
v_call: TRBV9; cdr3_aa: CASSVALDTPLNEQFF
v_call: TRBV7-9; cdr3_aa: CASSSDSVNQPQHF
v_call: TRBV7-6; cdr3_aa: CASSPGGGNTDTQYF
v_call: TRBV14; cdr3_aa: CASSQDTDSSDLSNEQFF
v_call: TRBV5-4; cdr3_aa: CASSLGLAVNTGELFF
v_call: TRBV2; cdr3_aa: CTTPPWNTEAFF
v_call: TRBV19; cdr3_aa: CASSEGHASSYEQYF
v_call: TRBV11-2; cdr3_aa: CASSLGPAPSSYNEQFF
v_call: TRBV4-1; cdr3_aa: CASSQGGRELFF
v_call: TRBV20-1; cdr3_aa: CSARDIEAFF